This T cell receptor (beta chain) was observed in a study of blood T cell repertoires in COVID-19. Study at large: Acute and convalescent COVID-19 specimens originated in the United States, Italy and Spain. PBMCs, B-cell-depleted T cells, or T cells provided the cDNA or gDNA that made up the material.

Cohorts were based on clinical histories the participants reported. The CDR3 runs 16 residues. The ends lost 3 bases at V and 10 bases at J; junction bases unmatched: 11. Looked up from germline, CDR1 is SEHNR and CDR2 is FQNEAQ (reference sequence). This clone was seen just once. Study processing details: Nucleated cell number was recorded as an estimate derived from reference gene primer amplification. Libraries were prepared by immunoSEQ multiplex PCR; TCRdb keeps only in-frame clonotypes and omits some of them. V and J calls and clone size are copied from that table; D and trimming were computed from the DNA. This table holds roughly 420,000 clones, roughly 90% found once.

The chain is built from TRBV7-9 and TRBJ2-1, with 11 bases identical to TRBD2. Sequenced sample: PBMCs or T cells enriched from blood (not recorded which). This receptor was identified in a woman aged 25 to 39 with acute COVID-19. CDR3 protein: CASSLGVVAGGTEQFF. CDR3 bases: TGTGCCAGCAGCTTGGGCGTGGTAGCGGGGGGGACCGAGCAGTTCTTC.